Listed below are T cell receptor beta chains from one sample, sequenced in a study of shared clonotypes between healthy human individuals. Data came from immunoSEQ multiplex PCR; TCRdb stores just in-frame clones and leaves some out. The data contain 900,000 to 1,200,000 clones, approximately 80% of them singletons. Specimen: memory CD4+ T cells from PBMCs. Every receptor here comes from a man aged 18 to 35 in good health. Some clones in this sample may be carry-over from other donors' samples. Both conserved end residues are part of each CDR3. A D gene is named only where the DNA matches it firmly. Only part of the rows carry a size: once, few, many, or a class if the clone is expanded.

v_gene	j_gene	abundance	d_gene	CDR3aa	CDR3nt
TRBV6-1	TRBJ1-6	NA	NA	CASSSSSYNSPLHF	TGTGCCAGCAGTTCAAGCTCCTATAATTCACCCCTCCACTTT
TRBV4-1	TRBJ2-7	NA	NA	CASSPRQAVREEQYF	TGCGCCAGCAGTCCGAGACAGGCCGTAAGAGAGGAGCAGTACTTC
TRBV11-3	TRBJ2-2	once	TRBD1	CASSQTGAGTGELFF	TGTGCCAGCAGCCAAACAGGGGCGGGCACCGGGGAGCTGTTTTTT
TRBV11-2	TRBJ2-5	NA	NA	CASSLGKAETQYF	TGTGCCAGCAGCTTAGGCAAGGCAGAGACCCAGTACTTC
TRBV19	TRBJ2-7	NA	NA	CASRVGQGGNEQYF	TGTGCCAGTAGGGTGGGGCAGGGCGGCAACGAGCAGTACTTC
TRBV2	TRBJ2-7	NA	NA	CATKPFYEQYF	TGTGCCACCAAGCCTTTCTACGAGCAGTACTTC
TRBV5-1	TRBJ2-7	NA	NA	CASSLIPGSYEQYF	TGCGCCAGCAGCTTGATCCCTGGGTCCTACGAGCAGTACTTC
TRBV19	TRBJ1-5	NA	TRBD1	CASGRGQGSHQPQHF	TGTGCCAGTGGACGTGGACAGGGCTCTCATCAGCCCCAGCATTTT
TRBV7-3	TRBJ2-7	NA	NA	CASSLGSLTSYEQYF	TGTGCCAGCAGCTTGGGGTCCTTGACATCCTACGAGCAGTACTTC
TRBV6-6	TRBJ1-2	NA	NA	CASSPAGDYGYTF	TGTGCCAGCAGTCCAGCCGGGGACTATGGCTACACCTTC
TRBV5-4	TRBJ2-3	NA	TRBD2	CASSFAGGGTDTQYF	TGTGCCAGCAGCTTTGCGGGAGGGGGCACAGATACGCAGTATTTT
TRBV2	TRBJ2-6	NA	NA	CATTSGYEANVLTF	TGTGCCACCACCTCAGGGTATGAGGCCAACGTCCTGACTTTC
TRBV4-1	TRBJ2-4	NA	NA	CASSHIARPRNIQYF	TGCGCCAGCAGCCACATAGCGCGACCGAGGAACATTCAGTACTTC
TRBV21-1	TRBJ2-3	NA	NA	CASSKTITRQGVVDTQYF	TGTGCCAGCAGCAAAACTATTACGAGACAGGGGGTGGTAGATACGCAGTATTTT
TRBV25-1	TRBJ2-6	once	NA	CASSESGSGANVLTF	TGTGCCAGCAGTGAATCAGGCTCTGGGGCCAACGTCCTGACTTTC
TRBV28	TRBJ1-1	NA	NA	CASSLIRNTEAFF	TGTGCCAGCAGTTTGATCCGGAACACTGAAGCTTTCTTT
TRBV28	TRBJ2-2	NA	NA	CASSGTRNTGELFF	TGTGCCAGCAGCGGGACGAGGAACACCGGGGAGCTGTTTTTT
TRBV6-1	TRBJ2-7	NA	NA	CASRPGFSYEQYF	TGTGCCAGCAGGCCTGGATTCTCCTACGAGCAGTACTTC
TRBV27	TRBJ2-7	NA	NA	CASSPRNAYEQYF	TGTGCCAGCAGTCCCCGGAACGCCTACGAGCAGTACTTC
TRBV6-6	TRBJ2-1	NA	NA	CASSYSGVGNEQFF	TGTGCCAGCAGTTATAGCGGAGTTGGCAATGAGCAGTTCTTC
TRBV7-2	TRBJ1-5	NA	NA	CASSKTSGGYQPQHF	TGTGCCAGCAGCAAAACCTCGGGGGGATACCAGCCCCAGCATTTT